This TCR beta chain was recorded in a study of shared clonotypes between healthy human individuals. CDR3 length: 16 residues. V dropped 1 base and J dropped 0; count of bases not matched to a gene: 5. Germline V CDR1 and CDR2: LGHNA, YSLEER. In the case of this clone: Its antigen is as yet unknown.

Assay: immunoSEQ multiplex PCR; the TCRdb copy retains only in-frame clones and omits some. Here the sample spans about a million clones, 60% to 85% being singletons. Study-level results: Generation of non-shared clonotypes was less probable than generation of clonotypes shared by all four donors. Naive subsets generally had larger estimated richness than memory subsets.

The chain carries TRBV4-3 and TRBJ1-2, with 7 bases fitting TRBD1. Sequencing used memory CD4+ T cells from PBMCs. Subset: CD45RA-negative fraction. This sequence originates from a man aged 18-30 years in good health. Some clones in this sample may be carry-over from other donors' samples. DNA of the CDR3: TGCGCCAGCAGCCAAGCGGGAACAGGGGCTAACTATGGCTACACCTTC. Amino acids: CASSQAGTGANYGYTF.